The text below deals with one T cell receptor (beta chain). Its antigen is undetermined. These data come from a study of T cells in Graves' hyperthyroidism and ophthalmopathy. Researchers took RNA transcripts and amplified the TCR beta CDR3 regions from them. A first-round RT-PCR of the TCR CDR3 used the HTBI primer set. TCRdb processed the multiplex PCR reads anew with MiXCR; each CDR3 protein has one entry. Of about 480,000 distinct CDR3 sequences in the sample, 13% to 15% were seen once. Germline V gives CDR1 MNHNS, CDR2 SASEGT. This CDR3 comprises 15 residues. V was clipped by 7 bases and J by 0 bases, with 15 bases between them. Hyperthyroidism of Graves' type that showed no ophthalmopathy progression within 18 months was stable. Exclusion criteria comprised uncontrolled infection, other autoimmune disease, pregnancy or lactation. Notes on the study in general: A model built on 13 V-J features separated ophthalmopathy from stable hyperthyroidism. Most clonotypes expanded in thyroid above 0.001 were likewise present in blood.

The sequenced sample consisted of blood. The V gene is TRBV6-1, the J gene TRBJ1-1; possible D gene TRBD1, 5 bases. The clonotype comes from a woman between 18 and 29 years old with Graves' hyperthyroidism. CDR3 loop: CASNKFLGVNTEAFF. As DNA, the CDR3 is TGTGCCAGCAATAAATTCTTAGGGGTGAACACTGAAGCTTTCTTT.